A single sample gave rise to the 18 T cell receptor beta chains below, sequenced in a study of blood T cell repertoires in COVID-19. Data came from immunoSEQ multiplex PCR; TCRdb stores just in-frame clones and leaves some out. The repertoire has 150,000 to 200,000 clones, about 86% of them found once; the top ten carry roughly 20%. Sequences were obtained from peripheral blood. The receptors shown here come from an elderly woman with acute or convalescent COVID-19.

V and J are TRBV5-6 and TRBJ2-5, with a weak D call TRBD2 (5 bases). The CDR3 contains 15 residues. Germline loops: CDR1 SGHDT, CDR2 YYEEEE. The V gene lost 4 bases and the J gene lost 5 bases, with 18 bases spanning the gap. CDR3 sequence reads: CASSANGGHGETQYF. DNA of the CDR3: TGTGCCAGCAGCGCCAACGGAGGCCACGGGGAGACCCAGTACTTC.

CDR3 coding DNA: TGCAGTGCTAGTCTGGCGGGGGCCCCCTCCTACGAGCAGTACTTC. Protein product: CSASLAGAPSYEQYF. This chain connects TRBV20-1 to TRBJ2-7, with TRBD2 as a possible D gene (7 bases). The CDR3 runs to 15 residues. V was pared by 3 bases and J by 0 bases, with 15 bases between. Germline CDR1 DFQATT, CDR2 SNEGSKA (reference sequence).

Only one count was recorded for this clone. The V and J genes are TRBV14 and TRBJ1-1, with D perhaps matching TRBD1 (5 bases). Trimming took off 10 bases at V and 0 bases at J, with 12 bases between the two ends. The CDR3 consists of 13 residues. Looked up from germline, CDR1 is SGHDN and CDR2 is FVKESK. The CDR3 region has the DNA TGTGCCACCGGAAGGGGTTTGAACACTGAAGCTTTCTTT. This encodes CATGRGLNTEAFF. The whole variable domain, filled in from reference TRBV14 and TRBJ1-1, reads EAGVTQFPSHSVIEKGQTVTLRCDPISGHDNLYWYRRVMGKEIKFLLHFVKESKQDESGMPNNRFLAERTGGTYSTLKVQPAELEDSGVYFCATGRGLNTEAFFGQGTRLTVV.

This clone showed up just a few times. Other DNA sequences of this sample code for an identical CDR3. V is TRBV28 and J is TRBJ1-2; D perhaps matches TRBD1 (5 bases). This CDR3 is 14 amino acids long. Trimming shortened V by 2 bases and J by 2 bases, and 9 bases separated the two germline ends. Germline loops: CDR1 MDHEN, CDR2 SYDVKM. The CDR3 sequence is CASSLGAGNYGYTF. The CDR3 DNA sequence: TGTGCCAGCAGTTTAGGTGCAGGGAACTATGGCTACACCTTC.

The chain uses TRBV18 and TRBJ2-1, with 8 bases identical to TRBD2. Trimming removed 3 bases from V and 3 bases from J; junction bases left unmatched: 7. The CDR3 sequence is 16 residues long. The germline CDR1 and CDR2 sequences are KGHSH and LQKENI. CDR3 loop: CASSPPGGRVYNEQFF. In DNA form, the CDR3 reads TGTGCCAGCTCACCGCCGGGGGGGAGGGTCTACAATGAGCAGTTCTTC.

The rearrangement uses TRBV19 and TRBJ2-7; 11 positions agree with TRBD1. V shed 4 bases, J shed 6 bases, and the junction held 5 bases outside the gene matches. From germline, CDR1 is LNHDA and CDR2 SQIVND (reference sequence). This CDR3 has 14 residues. CDR3 nucleotides: TGTGCCAGTAGTACTACCGGGACAGGGGGCGAGCAGTACTTC. This encodes CASSTTGTGGEQYF.

The CDR3 DNA reads TGTGCCAGCAGGTTTTCGGACTTCCCCTCCTACGAGCAGTACTTC. It codes for CASRFSDFPSYEQYF. The genes are TRBV6-5 and TRBJ2-7; D perhaps matches TRBD2 (5 bases). CDR1 and CDR2 (germline): MNHEY, SVGAGI. The CDR3 has 15 residues. V gave up 6 bases and J gave up 0 bases, with 15 bases separating them.

CDR3 coding DNA: TGCGCCAGCAGCCAAGGGGTGGCGGGGGATTCACCCCTCCACTTT. It specifies CASSQGVAGDSPLHF. The chain employs TRBV4-1 and TRBJ1-6; D may be TRBD1 (5 bases). V was shortened by 1 base and J by 8 bases, with 12 bases between the two germline ends. The CDR3 runs 15 residues. The germline CDR1 and CDR2 sequences are MGHRA and YSYEKL.

This chain connects TRBV6-2 or TRBV6-3 to TRBJ2-7, with 8 nucleotides matching TRBD2. The trim removed 3 bases at V and 2 bases at J, leaving 3 bases unmatched. The germline CDR1 and CDR2 sequences are MNHEY and SVGEGT. The CDR3 length is 14 residues. The CDR3 loop is CASSYPAGAYEQYF. Here the CDR3 DNA reads TGTGCCAGCAGTTATCCAGCGGGAGCCTACGAGCAGTACTTC.

This clone is a singleton in its sample. The V and J genes are TRBV7-2 and TRBJ2-7, with TRBD2 matching 8 bases. The CDR3 consists of 16 residues. Germline lookup yields CDR1 SGHTA and CDR2 FQGNSA. V dropped 4 bases and J dropped 0; count of bases not matched to a gene: 8. The CDR3 here is CASSSAGGGISYEQYF. DNA of the CDR3: TGTGCCAGCAGCTCCGCCGGGGGGGGGATCTCCTACGAGCAGTACTTC.

This clone was observed a few times. V usage is TRBV7-6 and J usage is TRBJ2-1, with 12 bases aligning to TRBD2. The CDR3 consists of 16 residues. CDR1 is SGHVS, CDR2 FNYEAQ, per germline. After removal of 5 bases from V and 6 bases from J, the junction contained 8 bases not matched to a gene. The CDR3 coding sequence is TGTGCCAGCAGCCCCCCTAGCGGGAGGGCCGTCAATGAGCAGTTCTTC. It translates to CASSPPSGRAVNEQFF.

The chain carries TRBV2 and TRBJ1-5; D is ambiguous. The CDR3 has 13 amino acids. CDR1 is SNHLY, CDR2 FYNNEI, per germline. Trimming shortened V by 5 bases and J by 1 base, and 6 bases separated the two germline ends. The CDR3 nucleotides read TGTGCCAGCAGTTTCGGGAGCAATCAGCCCCAGCATTTT. Its translation: CASSFGSNQPQHF.

J is TRBJ2-2 and V is TRBV7-2; 9 nucleotides align to TRBD2. V shed 5 bases, J shed 9 bases, and the junction held 10 bases outside the gene matches. CDR1 SGHTA and CDR2 FQGNSA come from the germline V gene. The CDR3 covers 15 residues. CDR3: CASSPGLAFMRELFF. CDR3 DNA sequence: TGTGCCAGCAGCCCGGGACTAGCCTTTATGAGGGAGCTGTTTTTT.

CDR3: CASSFSQGHQPQHF. The CDR3, as DNA: TGTGCCAGCAGTTTTTCCCAGGGCCATCAGCCCCAGCATTTT. V usage is TRBV28 and J usage is TRBJ1-5, with a weak D call TRBD1 (5 bases). CDR1 and CDR2 from the germline V gene are MDHEN and SYDVKM. The CDR3 consists of 14 residues. V was trimmed by 3 bases and J by 5 bases, leaving 11 bases between them.

This chain joins TRBV9 and TRBJ1-6; 10 bases match TRBD1. With 4 bases clipped from V and 11 bases from J, the junction kept 12 bases outside the gene matches. CDR1 SGDLS and CDR2 YYNGEE come from the germline V gene. The CDR3 contains 16 residues. CDR3 sequence (DNA): TGTGCCAGCAGCCCCGATGGGGACAGGGGATGGACACCCCTCCACTTT. It codes for CASSPDGDRGWTPLHF.

V is TRBV19 and J is TRBJ2-3; a weak D match, TRBD2 (5 bases). The CDR3 totals 12 residues. The V gene's germline CDR1 is LNHDA and CDR2 SQIVND (reference sequence). Trimming left V 3 bases short and J 14 bases short, with 15 bases between. The CDR3 nucleotides are TGTGCCAGTAGTATCGCGTCAAGGGAGCGGTATTTT. It translates to CASSIASRERYF. Based on the CDR3 plus reference TRBV19 and TRBJ2-3, the full variable domain is DGGITQSPKYLFRKEGQNVTLSCEQNLNHDAMYWYRQDPGQGLRLIYYSQIVNDFQKGDIAEGYSVSREKKESFPLTVTSAQKNPTAFYLCASSIASRERYFGPGTRLTVL.

The chain uses TRBV7-9 and TRBJ1-6; D perhaps matches TRBD1 (6 bases). CDR1 and CDR2 (germline): SEHNR, FQNEAQ (reference sequence). This CDR3 has 16 amino acids. With 3 bases removed from V and 1 base from J, the gap between germline ends came to 10 bases. The CDR3 spells CASSFSGTSYNSPLHF. DNA of the CDR3: TGTGCCAGCAGCTTTTCTGGGACATCCTATAATTCACCCCTCCACTTT.

The rearrangement joins TRBV5-1 to TRBJ1-2; tentatively, D is TRBD1 (6 bases). Trimming removed 4 bases at V and 12 bases at J, with 19 bases between. This CDR3 spans 13 amino acids. Per the germline V gene, CDR1 is SGHRS and CDR2 is YFSETQ. The CDR3 DNA reads TGCGCCAGCAGCCCGGCGACAGGTGTTTTACACACCTTC. This codes for CASSPATGVLHTF.